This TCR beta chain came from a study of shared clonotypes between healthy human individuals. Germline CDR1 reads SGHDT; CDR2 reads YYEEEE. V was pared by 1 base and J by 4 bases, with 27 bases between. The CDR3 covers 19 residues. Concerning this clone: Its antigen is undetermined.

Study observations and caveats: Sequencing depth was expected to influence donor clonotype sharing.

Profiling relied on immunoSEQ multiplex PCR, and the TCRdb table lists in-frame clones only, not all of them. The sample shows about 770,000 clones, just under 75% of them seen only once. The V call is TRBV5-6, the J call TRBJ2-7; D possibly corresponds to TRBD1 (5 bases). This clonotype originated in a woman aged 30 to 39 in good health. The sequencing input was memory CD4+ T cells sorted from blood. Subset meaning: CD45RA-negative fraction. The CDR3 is CASSLSPAHGQGEIYEQYF. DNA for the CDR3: TGTGCCAGCAGCTTGTCTCCAGCCCATGGGCAGGGTGAAATATACGAGCAGTACTTC.